The following is a TCR beta chain sequence with its context. Its antigen is currently not known. Nothing much larger sits one base from this clone, and base qualities are not available. The germline V gene yields MNHEY for CDR1 and SVGEGT for CDR2. Ends trimmed: V by 6 bases, J by 2 bases; bases unmatched to a gene: 10. The CDR3 sequence holds 17 residues, the cysteine and phenylalanine included. Only the CDR3 DNA is retained, 51 bases long and in frame from the first base. The data stem from a study of T cell responses to AZD1222 COVID-19 vaccine (dated by TCRdb to the early 2020s). Notes on the research overall: AZD1222 recipients with second doses at about 4 weeks or about 12 weeks were pooled, because spike-specific TCR depth and breadth did not differ between schedules. A total of more than 230 trial participants underwent TCR sequencing, of whom 200 to 220 received two doses of AZD1222 and some 25 received two doses of the MenACWY control vaccine. Trial participants were enrolled by age into subgroups of 18-55, 56-69 and 70-plus years, and roughly 160, 29 and 62 TCR-sequenced participants, respectively, were included in these subgroups.

In light of the paper, this sample's time point label describes: baseline before first vaccination. Vaccinee samples were obtained from the UK trials COV001 and COV002, which included a single-blind randomized controlled phase 2/3 trial of AZD1222 (ChAdOx1 nCoV-19) in healthy adults. For TCRbeta chain sequencing, PBMC samples were collected from trial participants at day 0 and at day 28 after the second dose. The CDR3 regions of human TCRbeta chains were analyzed by immunosequencing. In the original analysis: Repertoire TCRs were matched against a reference library of SARS-CoV-2-specific TCRs generated with the MIRA antigen-specificity platform. Breadth was defined as the fraction of unique TCRs that were SARS-CoV-2-associated. Depth was defined as the fraction of total T cells that were SARS-CoV-2-associated. Using the MIRA data, each spike-specific TCR was mapped to the spike region that the TCR reacts to and placed in a CD4 or CD8 class. Log10-transformed breadth and depth values were compared by one-way ANOVA with Sidak's multiple comparisons tests. Here the immuneACCESS table is served through TCRdb, limited to in-frame sequences with V and J called. Missing clones are a known gap in these copies; in checked studies unresolved V genes cover under half, and the rest lacks a known reason. V, J and clone size reflect that table, while D and trimming were determined from the DNA. The sample table holds some 150,000 clones, of which around 91% were seen once. The ten largest clonotypes hold 4% to 6% of the sample.

The full study reports these points: After two AZD1222 doses, spike-specific TCR breadth and depth were significantly higher than at day 0 and than in MenACWY recipients. Reportedly, close to half of the unique spike-specific TCRs recognized epitopes lying outside the regions that are mutated in the B.1.351 and B.1.1.7 variants. Participants were mostly white British, with more females than males. The authors suggested clonal diversity may have been underestimated. The vaccine-associated CD4 TCRs covered the entire spike protein, and the dominant responses fell in regions 160-218 and 743-854. The 56-69-year group was small, and its depth increase did not reach significance, likely because of low power. Conclusions about previously exposed vaccinees were limited because only six AZD1222 recipients were SARS-CoV-2 seropositive at baseline. Because no day 14 peak-response samples were available, the repertoires could be characterized only after the peak T cell response.

The rearrangement joined TRBV6-2 or TRBV6-3 to TRBJ2-7; 13 nucleotides in the junction match TRBD2. Sequenced material: peripheral blood, taken on day 0 of AZD1222 vaccination. The clonotype originates from an adult in good health. The CDR3 sequence is CASSLPGLAGRPYEQYF. The DNA reads as follows: TGTGCCAGCAGCTTACCGGGACTAGCGGGGAGGCCCTACGAGCAGTACTTC.